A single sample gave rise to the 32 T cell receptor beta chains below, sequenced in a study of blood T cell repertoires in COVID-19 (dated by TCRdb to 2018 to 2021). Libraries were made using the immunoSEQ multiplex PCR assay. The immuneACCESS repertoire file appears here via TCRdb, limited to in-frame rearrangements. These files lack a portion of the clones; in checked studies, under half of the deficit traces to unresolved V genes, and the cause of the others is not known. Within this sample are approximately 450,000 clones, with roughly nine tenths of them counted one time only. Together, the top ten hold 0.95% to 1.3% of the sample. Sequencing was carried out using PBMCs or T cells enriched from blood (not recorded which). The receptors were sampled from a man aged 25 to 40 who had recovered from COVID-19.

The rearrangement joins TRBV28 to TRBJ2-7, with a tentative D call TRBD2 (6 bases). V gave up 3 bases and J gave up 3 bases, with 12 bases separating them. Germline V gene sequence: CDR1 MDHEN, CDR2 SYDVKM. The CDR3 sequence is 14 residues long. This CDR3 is CASSFERGLYEQYF. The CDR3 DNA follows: TGTGCCAGCAGTTTTGAAAGGGGACTCTACGAGCAGTACTTC. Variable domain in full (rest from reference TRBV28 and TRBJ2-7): DVKVTQSSRYLVKRTGEKVFLECVQDMDHENMFWYRQDPGLGLRLIYFSYDVKMKEKGDIPEGYSVSREKKERFSLILESASTNQTSMYLCASSFERGLYEQYFGPGTRLTVT.

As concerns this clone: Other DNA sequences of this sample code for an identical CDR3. This CDR3 reads CASSGTVNTGELFF. In DNA form, the CDR3 reads TGCGCCAGCAGCGGGACTGTCAACACCGGGGAGCTGTTTTTT. The V and J genes are TRBV5-1 and TRBJ2-2, with D possibly TRBD2 on 6 matching bases. The CDR3 consists of 14 residues. The germline gives CDR1 SGHRS, CDR2 YFSETQ. V shed 4 bases and J shed 2 bases, with 9 bases lying between them. The variable domain in full, completed from reference TRBV5-1 and TRBJ2-2, reads KAGVTQTPRYLIKTRGQQVTLSCSPISGHRSVSWYQQTPGQGLQFLFEYFSETQRNKGNFPGRFSGRQFSNSRSEMNVSTLELGDSALYLCASSGTVNTGELFFGEGSRLTVL.

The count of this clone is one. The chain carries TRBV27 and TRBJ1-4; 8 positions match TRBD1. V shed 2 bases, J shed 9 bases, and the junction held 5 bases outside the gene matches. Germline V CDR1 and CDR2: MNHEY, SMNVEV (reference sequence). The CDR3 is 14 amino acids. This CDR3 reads CASSLGDRTKKLFF. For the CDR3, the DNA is TGTGCCAGCAGTTTAGGGGACAGGACAAAAAAACTGTTTTTT.

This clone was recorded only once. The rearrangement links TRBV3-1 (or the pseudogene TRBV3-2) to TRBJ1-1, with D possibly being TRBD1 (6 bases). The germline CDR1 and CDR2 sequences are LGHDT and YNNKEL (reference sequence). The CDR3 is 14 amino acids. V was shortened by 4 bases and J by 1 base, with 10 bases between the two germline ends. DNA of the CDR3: TGTGCCAGCAGCCTGGGGGCCCAGAACACTGAAGCTTTCTTT. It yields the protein CASSLGAQNTEAFF.

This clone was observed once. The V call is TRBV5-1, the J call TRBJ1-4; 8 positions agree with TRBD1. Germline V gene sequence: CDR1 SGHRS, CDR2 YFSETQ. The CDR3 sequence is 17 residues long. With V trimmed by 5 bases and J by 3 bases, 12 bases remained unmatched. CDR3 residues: CASSSGPGGSSNEKLFF. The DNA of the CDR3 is TGCGCCAGCAGTTCCGGACCAGGGGGCTCGTCTAATGAAAAACTGTTTTTT. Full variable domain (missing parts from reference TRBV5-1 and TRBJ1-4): KAGVTQTPRYLIKTRGQQVTLSCSPISGHRSVSWYQQTPGQGLQFLFEYFSETQRNKGNFPGRFSGRQFSNSRSEMNVSTLELGDSALYLCASSSGPGGSSNEKLFFGSGTQLSVL.

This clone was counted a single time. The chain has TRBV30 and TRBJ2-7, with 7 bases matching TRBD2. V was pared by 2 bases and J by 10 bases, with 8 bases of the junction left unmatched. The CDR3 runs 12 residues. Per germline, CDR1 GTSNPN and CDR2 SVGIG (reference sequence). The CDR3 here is CAWSSPGGGQYF. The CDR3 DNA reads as TGTGCCTGGAGTTCCCCGGGGGGTGGCCAGTACTTC.

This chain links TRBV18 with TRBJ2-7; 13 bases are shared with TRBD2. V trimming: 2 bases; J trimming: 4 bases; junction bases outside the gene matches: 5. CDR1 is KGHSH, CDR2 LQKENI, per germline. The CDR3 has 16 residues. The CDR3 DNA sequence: TGTGCCAGCTCACCATTTACTAGCGGGAGGGCGTACGAGCAGTACTTC. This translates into CASSPFTSGRAYEQYF.

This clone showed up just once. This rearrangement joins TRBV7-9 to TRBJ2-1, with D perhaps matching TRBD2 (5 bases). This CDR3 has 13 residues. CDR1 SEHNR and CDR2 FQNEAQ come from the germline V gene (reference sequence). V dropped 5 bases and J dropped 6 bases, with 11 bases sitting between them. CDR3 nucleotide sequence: TGTGCCAGCAGCAGCGGCCAGTCCAATGAGCAGTTCTTC. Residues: CASSSGQSNEQFF.

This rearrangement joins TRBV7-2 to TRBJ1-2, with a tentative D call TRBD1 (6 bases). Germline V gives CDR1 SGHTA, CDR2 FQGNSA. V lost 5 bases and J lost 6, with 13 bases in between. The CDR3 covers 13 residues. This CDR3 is CASSKDRLDGYTF. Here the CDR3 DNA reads TGTGCCAGCAGCAAGGACAGACTTGATGGCTACACCTTC.

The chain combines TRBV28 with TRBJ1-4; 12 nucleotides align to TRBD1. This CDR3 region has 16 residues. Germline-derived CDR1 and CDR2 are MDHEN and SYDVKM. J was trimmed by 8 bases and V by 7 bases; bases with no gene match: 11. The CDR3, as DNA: TGTGCCAGCAACGCACCGGGACAGGGGGCCGACGAAAAACTGTTTTTT. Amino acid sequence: CASNAPGQGADEKLFF.

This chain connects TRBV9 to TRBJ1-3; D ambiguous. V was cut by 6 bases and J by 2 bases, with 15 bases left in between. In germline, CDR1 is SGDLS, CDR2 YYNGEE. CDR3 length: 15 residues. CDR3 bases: TGTGCCAGCACCGAAAACTGGGCGCCTGGAAACACCATATATTTT. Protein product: CASTENWAPGNTIYF.

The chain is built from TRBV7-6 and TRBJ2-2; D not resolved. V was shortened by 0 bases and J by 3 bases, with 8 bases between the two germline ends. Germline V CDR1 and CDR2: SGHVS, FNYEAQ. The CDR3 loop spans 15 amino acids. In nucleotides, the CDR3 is TGTGCCAGCAGCTTAGCAACTAAGTACACCGGGGAGCTGTTTTTT. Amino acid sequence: CASSLATKYTGELFF.

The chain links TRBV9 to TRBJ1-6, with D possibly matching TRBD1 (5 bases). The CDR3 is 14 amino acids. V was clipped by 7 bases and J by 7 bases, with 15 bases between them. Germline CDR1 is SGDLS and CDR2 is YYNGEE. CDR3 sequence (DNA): TGTGCCAGCGCCTTAACGGGGGACAATTCACCCCTCCACTTT. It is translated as CASALTGDNSPLHF.

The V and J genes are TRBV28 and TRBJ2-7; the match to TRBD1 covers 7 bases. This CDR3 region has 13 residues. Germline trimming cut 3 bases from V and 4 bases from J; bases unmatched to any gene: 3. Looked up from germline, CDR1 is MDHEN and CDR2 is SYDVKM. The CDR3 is CASSFVRGYEQYF. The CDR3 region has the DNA TGTGCCAGCAGTTTCGTCAGGGGGTACGAGCAGTACTTC.

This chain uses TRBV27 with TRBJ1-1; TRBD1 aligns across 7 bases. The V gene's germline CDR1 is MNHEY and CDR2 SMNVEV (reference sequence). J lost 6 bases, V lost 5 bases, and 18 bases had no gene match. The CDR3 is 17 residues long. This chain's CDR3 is CASSQSGQTWSYPEAFF. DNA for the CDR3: TGTGCCAGCAGTCAATCGGGACAGACCTGGTCTTACCCTGAAGCTTTCTTT.

Here the CDR3 DNA reads TGCAGCGTCGGGAGTAGGGGGCAGCGAGAAAAACTGTTTTTT. This sequence encodes CSVGSRGQREKLFF. V and J are TRBV29-1 and TRBJ1-4; TRBD1 agrees at 7 bases. This CDR3 comprises 14 residues. Germline lookup yields CDR1 SQVTM and CDR2 ANQGSEA. V shed 6 bases, J shed 8 bases, and the junction held 12 bases outside the gene matches.

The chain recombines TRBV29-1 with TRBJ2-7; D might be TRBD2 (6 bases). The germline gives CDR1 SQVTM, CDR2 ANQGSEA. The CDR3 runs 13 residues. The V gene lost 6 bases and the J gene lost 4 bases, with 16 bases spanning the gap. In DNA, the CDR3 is TGCAGCGTGGTGGGGGGACTCTCATACGAGCAGTACTTC. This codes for CSVVGGLSYEQYF.

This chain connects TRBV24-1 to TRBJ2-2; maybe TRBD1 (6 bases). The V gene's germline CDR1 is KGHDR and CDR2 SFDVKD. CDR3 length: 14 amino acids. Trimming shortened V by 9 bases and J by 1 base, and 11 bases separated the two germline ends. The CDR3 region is CATSGTLNTGELFF. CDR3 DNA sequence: TGTGCCACCTCTGGGACATTGAACACCGGGGAGCTGTTTTTT.

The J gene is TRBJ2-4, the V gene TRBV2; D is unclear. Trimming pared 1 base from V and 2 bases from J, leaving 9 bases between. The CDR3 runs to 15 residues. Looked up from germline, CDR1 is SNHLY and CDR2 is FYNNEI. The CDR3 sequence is CASSEGYSPKNIQYF. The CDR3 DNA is TGTGCCAGCAGTGAAGGGTACAGTCCCAAAAACATTCAGTACTTC.

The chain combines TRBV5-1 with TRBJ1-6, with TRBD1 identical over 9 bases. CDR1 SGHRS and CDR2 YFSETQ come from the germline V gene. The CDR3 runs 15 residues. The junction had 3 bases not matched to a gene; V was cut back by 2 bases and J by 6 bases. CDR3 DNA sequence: TGCGCCAGCAGCTTCGGACAGGGGCGTAATTCACCCCTCCACTTT. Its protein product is CASSFGQGRNSPLHF.

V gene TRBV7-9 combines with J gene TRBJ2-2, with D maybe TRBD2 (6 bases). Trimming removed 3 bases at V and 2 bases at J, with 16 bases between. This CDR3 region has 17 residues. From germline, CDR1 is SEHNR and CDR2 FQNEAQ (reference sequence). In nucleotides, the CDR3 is TGTGCCAGCAGCTTTGGTTCGACTAGAATTAACACCGGGGAGCTGTTTTTT. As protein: CASSFGSTRINTGELFF. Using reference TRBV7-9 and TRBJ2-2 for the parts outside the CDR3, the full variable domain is DTGVSQNPRHKITKRGQNVTFRCDPISEHNRLYWYRQTLGQGPEFLTYFQNEAQLEKSRLLSDRFSAERPKGSFSTLEIQRTEQGDSAMYLCASSFGSTRINTGELFFGEGSRLTVL.

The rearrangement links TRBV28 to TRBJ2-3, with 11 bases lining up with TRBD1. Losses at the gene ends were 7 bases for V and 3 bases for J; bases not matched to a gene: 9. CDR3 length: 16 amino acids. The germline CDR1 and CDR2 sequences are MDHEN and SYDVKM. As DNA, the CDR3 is TGTGCCAGCATCTGGACAGGGGGCATGTCGACAGATACGCAGTATTTT. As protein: CASIWTGGMSTDTQYF.

CDR3: CASSLRLLNEKLFF. CDR3 DNA sequence: TGTGCCAGCAGCTTAAGACTGCTAAATGAAAAACTGTTTTTT. This rearrangement joins TRBV7-2 to TRBJ1-4; no firm D call. Per germline, CDR1 SGHTA and CDR2 FQGNSA. CDR3 length: 14 amino acids. Trimming left V 2 bases short and J 5 bases short, with 9 bases between.

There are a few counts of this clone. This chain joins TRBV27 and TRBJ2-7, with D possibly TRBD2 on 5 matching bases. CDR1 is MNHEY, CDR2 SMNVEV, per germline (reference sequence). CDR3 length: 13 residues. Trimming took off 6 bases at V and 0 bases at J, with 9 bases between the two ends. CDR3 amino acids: CASRPLASYEQYF. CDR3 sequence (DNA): TGTGCCAGCAGACCCCTAGCCTCCTACGAGCAGTACTTC.

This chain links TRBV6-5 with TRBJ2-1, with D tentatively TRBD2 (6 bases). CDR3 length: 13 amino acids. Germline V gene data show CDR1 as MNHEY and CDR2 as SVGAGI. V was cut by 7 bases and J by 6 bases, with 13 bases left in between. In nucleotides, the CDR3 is TGTGCCAGCAAGAGGCTGGGGGGCAATGAGCAGTTCTTC. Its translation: CASKRLGGNEQFF.

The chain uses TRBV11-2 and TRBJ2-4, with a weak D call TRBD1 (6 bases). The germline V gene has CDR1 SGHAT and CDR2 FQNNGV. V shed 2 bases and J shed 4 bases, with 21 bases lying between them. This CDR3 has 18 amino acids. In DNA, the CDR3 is TGTGCCAGCAGCTTAAGGGGGTTTAGACAGGTTGGGAAAAACATTCAGTACTTC. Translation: CASSLRGFRQVGKNIQYF.

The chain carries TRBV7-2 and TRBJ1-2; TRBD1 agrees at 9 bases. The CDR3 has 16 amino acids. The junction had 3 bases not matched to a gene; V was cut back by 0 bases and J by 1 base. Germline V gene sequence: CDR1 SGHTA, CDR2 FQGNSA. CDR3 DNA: TGTGCCAGCAGCTTAGCTGCGACAGGGGGTAACTATGGCTACACCTTC. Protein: CASSLAATGGNYGYTF.

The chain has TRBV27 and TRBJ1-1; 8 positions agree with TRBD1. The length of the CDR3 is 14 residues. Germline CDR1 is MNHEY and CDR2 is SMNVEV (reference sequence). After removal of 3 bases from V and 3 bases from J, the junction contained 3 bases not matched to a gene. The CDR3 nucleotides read TGTGCCAGCAGTTTCTACAGGGGGGACACTGAAGCTTTCTTT. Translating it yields CASSFYRGDTEAFF.

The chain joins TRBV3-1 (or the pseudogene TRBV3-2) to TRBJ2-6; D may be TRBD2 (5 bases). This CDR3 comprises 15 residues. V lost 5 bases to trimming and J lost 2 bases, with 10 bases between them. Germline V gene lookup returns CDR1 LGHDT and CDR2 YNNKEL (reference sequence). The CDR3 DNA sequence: TGTGCCAGCAGCAAAGGAGGTCCTGGGGCCAACGTCCTGACTTTC. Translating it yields CASSKGGPGANVLTF.

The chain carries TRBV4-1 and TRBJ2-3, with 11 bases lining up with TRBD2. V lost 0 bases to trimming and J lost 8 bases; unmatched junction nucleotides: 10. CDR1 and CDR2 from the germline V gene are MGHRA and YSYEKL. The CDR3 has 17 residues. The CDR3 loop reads CASSQDLAGGVRPTQYF. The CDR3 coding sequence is TGCGCCAGCAGCCAAGATCTAGCGGGAGGCGTCCGCCCTACGCAGTATTTT.

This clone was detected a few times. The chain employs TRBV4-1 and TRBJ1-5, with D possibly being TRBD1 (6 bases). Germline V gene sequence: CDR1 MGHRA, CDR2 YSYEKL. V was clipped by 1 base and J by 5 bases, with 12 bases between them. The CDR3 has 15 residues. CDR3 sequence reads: CASSQGGQEYQPQHF. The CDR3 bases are TGCGCCAGCAGCCAAGGGGGGCAGGAATATCAGCCCCAGCATTTT.

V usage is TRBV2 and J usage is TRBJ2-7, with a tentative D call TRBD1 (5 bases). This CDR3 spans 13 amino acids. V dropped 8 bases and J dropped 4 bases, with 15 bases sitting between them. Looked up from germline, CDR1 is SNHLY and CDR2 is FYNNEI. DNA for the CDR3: TGTGCCAGCCTCGCGCAGGGAAGGTACGAGCAGTACTTC. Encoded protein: CASLAQGRYEQYF. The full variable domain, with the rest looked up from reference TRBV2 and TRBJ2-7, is EPEVTQTPSHQVTQMGQEVILRCVPISNHLYFYWYRQILGQKVEFLVSFYNNEISEKSEIFDDQFSVERPDGSNFTLKIRSTKLEDSAMYFCASLAQGRYEQYFGPGTRLTVT.